The 10 T cell receptor beta chains below all came from one sample that was sequenced in a study of blood T cell repertoires in COVID-19. The data were produced by immunoSEQ multiplex PCR, yet TCRdb's version contains in-frame clones alone and is incomplete. In the table there are 100,000 to 150,000 clones, approximately 90% of which are singletons. Sequencing was carried out using peripheral blood. All receptors come from a man aged 50-60 years with COVID-19, enrolled during active disease.

In this sample, this clone turned up once. One junction end disagrees with the germline gene, perhaps due to a read error. The chain is built from TRBV9 and TRBJ2-2, with unresolved D. CDR1 SGDLS and CDR2 YYNGEE come from the germline V gene. This CDR3 has 14 amino acids. The CDR3: CASSVEAFTGELFF. CDR3 in DNA: TGTGCCAGCAGTGTAGAAGCCTTCACCGGGGAGCTGTTTTTT.

The chain employs TRBV7-3 and TRBJ2-2; possibly TRBD2 for D (5 bases). The CDR3 has 14 amino acids. V lost 5 bases and J lost 6, with 13 bases in between. CDR1 and CDR2 (germline): SGHTA, FQGTGA. CDR3 amino acids: CASSTIGGAGELFF. In DNA form, the CDR3 reads TGTGCCAGCAGCACGATAGGAGGAGCCGGGGAGCTGTTTTTT.

The chain joins TRBV6-5 to TRBJ1-4; D is ambiguous. From germline, CDR1 is MNHEY and CDR2 SVGAGI. This CDR3 region has 13 residues. Trimming took off 8 bases at V and 5 bases at J, with 12 bases between the two ends. DNA for the CDR3: TGTGCCAGCTCCCGGGGAGGGAATGAAAAACTGTTTTTT. Protein sequence: CASSRGGNEKLFF.

The chain joins TRBV28 to TRBJ1-2, with 8 bases aligning to TRBD1. Germline V gene data show CDR1 as MDHEN and CDR2 as SYDVKM. Trimming cost V 4 bases and J 2 bases; bases outside gene matches: 3. This CDR3 contains 14 residues. The CDR3 coding sequence is TGTGCCAGCAGTTCCGCAGGGGGCAACTATGGCTACACCTTC. It translates to CASSSAGGNYGYTF.

The V call is TRBV7-2, the J call TRBJ2-1; a weak D match, TRBD2 (6 bases). The CDR3 length is 16 residues. Trimming took 3 bases from V and 2 from J, leaving 14 bases between them. The V gene's germline CDR1 is SGHTA and CDR2 FQGNSA. DNA of the CDR3: TGTGCCAGCAGCTTCACGGGAGTGAGACCCTACAATGAGCAGTTCTTC. Translating gives CASSFTGVRPYNEQFF.

The chain joins TRBV28 to TRBJ1-5, with 10 bases fitting TRBD1. Per germline, CDR1 MDHEN and CDR2 SYDVKM. There are 14 residues in the CDR3. The V segment lost 6 bases and the J segment 4 bases; nucleotides outside the gene matches: 3. The chain's CDR3 is CASRRQGANQPQHF. The CDR3 DNA reads TGTGCCAGCAGGCGACAGGGGGCAAATCAGCCCCAGCATTTT.

V gene TRBV28 combines with J gene TRBJ1-2; TRBD1 aligns across 8 bases. The trim removed 5 bases at V and 5 bases at J, leaving 4 bases unmatched. CDR3 length: 13 residues. The germline CDR1 and CDR2 sequences are MDHEN and SYDVKM. The CDR3: CASSPGQEYGYTF. CDR3 in DNA: TGTGCCAGCAGTCCGGGACAGGAATATGGCTACACCTTC.

The chain recombines TRBV7-9 with TRBJ2-7, with 7 bases identical to TRBD2. Germline V gene data show CDR1 as SEHNR and CDR2 as FQNEAQ (reference sequence). This CDR3 comprises 19 residues. The trim removed 5 bases at V and 1 base at J, leaving 20 bases unmatched. The CDR3 loop reads CASSPPGFGRFEKSYEQYF. CDR3 coding DNA: TGTGCCAGCAGCCCGCCAGGATTCGGGAGGTTTGAGAAGTCCTACGAGCAGTACTTC.

The CDR3, as DNA: TGTGCCAGCAGCTCTTACTTGAACACCGGGGAGCTGTTTTTT. Protein sequence: CASSSYLNTGELFF. The chain joins TRBV7-3 to TRBJ2-2; no clear D. Trimming pared 4 bases from V and 1 base from J, leaving 7 bases between. The CDR3 totals 14 residues. Germline CDR1 and CDR2: SGHTA and FQGTGA. Using reference TRBV7-3 and TRBJ2-2 for the parts outside the CDR3, the full variable domain is GAGVSQTPSNKVTEKGKYVELRCDPISGHTALYWYRQSLGQGPEFLIYFQGTGAADDSGLPNDRFFAVRPEGSVSTLKIQRTERGDSAVYLCASSSYLNTGELFFGEGSRLTVL.

V usage is TRBV7-8 and J usage is TRBJ2-7, with 8 bases fitting TRBD1. Trimming cost V 5 bases and J 6 bases; bases outside gene matches: 9. Germline CDR1 and CDR2: SGHVS and FQNEAQ. There are 14 residues in the CDR3. CDR3 sequence (DNA): TGTGCCAGCAGCCCCCTTCAGGGGGCGGGCGAGCAGTACGTC. Its translation is CASSPLQGAGEQYV.